The rows below give T cell receptor beta chains drawn from one sample of a study of cytomegalovirus exposure and HLA in healthy donors. Profiled with immunoSEQ multiplex PCR; TCRdb holds only in-frame clones, not every one. In the table there are some 150,000 clones, about 9.1% of which are singletons. Material for sequencing was PBMCs. The receptors shown here come from a woman in her thirties or forties in good health and CMV-seropositive. Each CDR3 is given with its conserved first and last residue. Fields, in order: J gene, clone size, V gene, D gene, CDR3 DNA, CDR3 protein. The D gene is left open where the match is weak. The size field is filled for only some rows; it gives once, few, many or a size class.

TRBJ2-7,.,TRBV6-5,TRBD2,TGTGCCAGCAGTTACGCTAGCGGGGTTGGCTACGAGCAGTACTTC,CASSYASGVGYEQYF
TRBJ1-2,.,TRBV19,.,TGTGCCAGTAGTATCCCGGGCAGGGAGGACTATGGCTACACCTTC,CASSIPGREDYGYTF
TRBJ2-5,.,TRBV11-2,TRBD1,TGTGCCAGCAGCTTTATTGCCGGGACAGCACAAGAGACCCAGTACTTC,CASSFIAGTAQETQYF
TRBJ1-1,.,TRBV6-5,.,TGTGCCAGCAGTTACTCCCGGGTCATTTCGAACACTGAAGCTTTCTTT,CASSYSRVISNTEAFF
TRBJ2-3,few,TRBV5-1,TRBD2,TGCGCCAGCAGCTTGGAAGGTAGCGGGGGAGATACGCAGTATTTT,CASSLEGSGGDTQYF
TRBJ1-2,few,TRBV7-2,.,TGTGCCAGCAGCTTAGGGGGCCTTAACTATGGCTACACCTTC,CASSLGGLNYGYTF
TRBJ2-3,.,TRBV10-3,TRBD2,TGTGCCACGGGGAGCGGGGGCGGAGATACGCAGTATTTT,CATGSGGGDTQYF
TRBJ1-1,few,TRBV5-4,.,TGTGCCAGCAGCTCAGGCGGGGGGGGAATGAACACTGAAGCTTTCTTT,CASSSGGGGMNTEAFF
TRBJ2-3,.,TRBV18,TRBD1,TGTGCCAGCTCACCATTGACAGGGGGATCGATCAGAGATACGCAGTATTTT,CASSPLTGGSIRDTQYF
TRBJ1-2,.,TRBV5-4,.,TGTGCCAGCAGCGTGCCGTCGGGAGTAGGCTATGGCTACACCTTC,CASSVPSGVGYGYTF
TRBJ1-1,few,TRBV6-5,.,TGTGCCAGCTCCTCACTACTGAACACTGAAGCTTTCTTT,CASSSLLNTEAFF
TRBJ2-3,few,TRBV7-7,.,TGTGCCAGCAGCTTCGAGCGGGCGCAGTATTTT,CASSFERAQYF
TRBJ1-5,few,TRBV9,.,TGTGCCAGCAGCGTTGGAACGCTAGGGCCCCAGCATTTT,CASSVGTLGPQHF
TRBJ1-4,.,TRBV6-5,.,TGTGCCAGCAGTTACACAGGGAGGGAACTGTTTTTT,CASSYTGRELFF
TRBJ2-5,.,TRBV6-6,.,TGTGCCAGCAGTCAGGTCCAAGAGACCCAGTACTTC,CASSQVQETQYF
TRBJ1-4,few,TRBV5-1,.,TGCGCCAGCAGCTCCACCGGGTCCTCATCACATGAAAAACTGTTTTTT,CASSSTGSSSHEKLFF
TRBJ2-3,few,TRBV7-9,.,TGTGCCAGCAGCCGACTAGTTCAGGTTGTGGCAGATACGCAGTATTTT,CASSRLVQVVADTQYF
TRBJ2-1,few,TRBV5-1,TRBD1,TGCGCCAGCAGCCCGGGACAGGGCTACGACAATGAGCAGTTCTTC,CASSPGQGYDNEQFF
TRBJ1-4,few,TRBV5-1,.,TGCGCCAGCAGCTTGGACAGCTCAACTAATGAAAAACTGTTTTTT,CASSLDSSTNEKLFF
TRBJ2-1,.,TRBV5-6,.,TGTGCCAGCAGCTTGGGTGGGGGGGGGCCAAACAATGAGCAGTTCTTC,CASSLGGGGPNNEQFF
TRBJ2-2,few,TRBV10-1,.,TGCGCCAGCAGTGGAGGGAGTGGGACCGGGGAGCTGTTTTTT,CASSGGSGTGELFF
TRBJ2-2,few,TRBV7-9,TRBD1,TGTGCCAGACAGGGGGCGGCCGGGGAGCTGTTTTTT,CARQGAAGELFF
TRBJ1-4,.,TRBV5-1,.,TGCGCCAGCAGCTTGGTTGGAGGGCATGGTAATGAAAAACTGTTTTTT,CASSLVGGHGNEKLFF
TRBJ2-5,.,TRBV4-3,.,TGCGCCAGCAGCCAAGATTACAGGACGGAGACCCAGTACTTC,CASSQDYRTETQYF
TRBJ1-4,few,TRBV19,.,TGTGCCAGTAGTCCGGGAGGTGAAAAACTGTTTTTT,CASSPGGEKLFF
TRBJ1-3,few,TRBV5-1,TRBD1,TGCGCCAGCAGCGGGGGACAGGTCTACGGAAACACCATATATTTT,CASSGGQVYGNTIYF
TRBJ1-2,.,TRBV2,.,TGTGCCAGCAGTCCCTCACGGGACTATGGCTACACCTTC,CASSPSRDYGYTF
TRBJ2-3,few,TRBV5-8,TRBD2,TGTGCCAGCAGCCCAGAGCGGGGATCATACACAGATACGCAGTATTTT,CASSPERGSYTDTQYF
TRBJ2-2,.,TRBV5-4,.,TGTGCCAGCAGCGTGGGGGCCGTAACACCCCCCACCGGGGAGCTGTTTTTT,CASSVGAVTPPTGELFF
TRBJ1-3,.,TRBV11-3,.,TGTGCCAGCAGCTTAGAGGGTGGAGCTGGAAACACCATATATTTT,CASSLEGGAGNTIYF
TRBJ2-7,few,TRBV11-3,.,TGTGCCAGCTCTTCGGGACTTCCTGCCTACGAGCAGTACTTC,CASSSGLPAYEQYF
TRBJ1-4,few,TRBV5-1,TRBD1,TGCGCCAGCAGCTTGGCAGGGACAGGGCTAGGTGAAAAACTGTTTTTT,CASSLAGTGLGEKLFF
TRBJ2-1,few,TRBV12-5,TRBD2,TGTGCTAGTGGTGCCGGGACTAGCGGGAAGAATGAGCAGTTCTTC,CASGAGTSGKNEQFF
TRBJ1-1,few,TRBV27,TRBD1,TGTGCCAGCAGTACGGACAGGGACGAAGCTTTCTTT,CASSTDRDEAFF